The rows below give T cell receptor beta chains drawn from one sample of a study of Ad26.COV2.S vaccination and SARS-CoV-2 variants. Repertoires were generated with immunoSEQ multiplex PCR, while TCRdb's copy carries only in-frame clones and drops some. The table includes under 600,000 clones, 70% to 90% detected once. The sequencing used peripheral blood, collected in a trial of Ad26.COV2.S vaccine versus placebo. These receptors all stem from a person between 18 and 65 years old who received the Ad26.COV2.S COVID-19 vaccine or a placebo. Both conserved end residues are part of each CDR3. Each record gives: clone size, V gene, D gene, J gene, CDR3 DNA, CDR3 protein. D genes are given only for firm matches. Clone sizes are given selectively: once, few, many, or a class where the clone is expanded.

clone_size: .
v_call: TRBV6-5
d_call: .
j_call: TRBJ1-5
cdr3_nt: TGTGCCAGCAGTTACTCGGGGGAGGATCAGCCCCAGCATTTT
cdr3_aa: CASSYSGEDQPQHF

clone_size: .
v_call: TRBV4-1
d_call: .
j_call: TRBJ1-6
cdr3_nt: TGCGCCAGCACTTTGGCGGGTGGGAGCTCCTATAATTCACCCCTCCACTTT
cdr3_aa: CASTLAGGSSYNSPLHF

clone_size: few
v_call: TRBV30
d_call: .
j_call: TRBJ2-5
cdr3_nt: TGTGCCTGGAGTAGAAGGACTCAAAAAGAGACCCAGTACTTC
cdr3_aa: CAWSRRTQKETQYF

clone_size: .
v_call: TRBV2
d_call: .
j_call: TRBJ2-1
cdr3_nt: TGTGCCAGCAGTGAACAGGGAGAATGGTTTTTCTTC
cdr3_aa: CASSEQGEWFFF

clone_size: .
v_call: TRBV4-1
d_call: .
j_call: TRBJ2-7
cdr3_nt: TGCGCCAGCAGCCAAGGGGACGAGCAGTACTTC
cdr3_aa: CASSQGDEQYF

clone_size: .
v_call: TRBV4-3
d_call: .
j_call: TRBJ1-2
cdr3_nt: TGCGCCAGCAGCCAGATGGGGTATGGCTACACCTTC
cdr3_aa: CASSQMGYGYTF

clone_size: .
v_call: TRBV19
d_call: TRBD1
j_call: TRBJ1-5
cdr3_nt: TGTGCCAGTAGCAAGGGGACAGGGAGTAATCAGCCCCAGCATTTT
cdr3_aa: CASSKGTGSNQPQHF

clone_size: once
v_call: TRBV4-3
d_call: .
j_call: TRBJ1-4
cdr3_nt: TGCGCCAGCAGCCAAGATCGTCTAAAACTGTTTTTT
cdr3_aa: CASSQDRLKLFF

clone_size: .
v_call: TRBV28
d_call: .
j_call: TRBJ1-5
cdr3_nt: TGTGCCAGCAGTTCCCCAAGGCCCCAGCATTTT
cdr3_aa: CASSSPRPQHF

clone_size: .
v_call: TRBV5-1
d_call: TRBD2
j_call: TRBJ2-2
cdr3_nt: TGCGCCAGCAGCTTGGCCCGGGCTAGCGGGAATGGCGGGGAGCTGTTTTTT
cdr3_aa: CASSLARASGNGGELFF

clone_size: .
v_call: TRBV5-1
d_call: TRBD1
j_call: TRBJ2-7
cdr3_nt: TGCGCCAGCAGCGGGACGGACAGGTCATACGAGCAGTACTTC
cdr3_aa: CASSGTDRSYEQYF

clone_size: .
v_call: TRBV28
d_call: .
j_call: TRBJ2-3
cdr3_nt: TGTGCCAGTCCCCCCCCCGCGGGGAGCACAGATACGCAGTATTTT
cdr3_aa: CASPPPAGSTDTQYF

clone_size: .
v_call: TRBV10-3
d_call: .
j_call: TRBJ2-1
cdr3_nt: TGTGCCACGACGACAGGACTACCCTACAATGAGCAGTTCTTC
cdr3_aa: CATTTGLPYNEQFF

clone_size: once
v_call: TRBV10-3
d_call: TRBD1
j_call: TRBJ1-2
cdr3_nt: TGTGCCATCAGACAACAGGGGAATTATGGCTACACCTTC
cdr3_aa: CAIRQQGNYGYTF

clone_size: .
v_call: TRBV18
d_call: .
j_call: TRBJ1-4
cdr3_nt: TGTGCCAGCTCACCACCGGGGTCGAATGAAAAACTGTTTTTT
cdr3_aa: CASSPPGSNEKLFF

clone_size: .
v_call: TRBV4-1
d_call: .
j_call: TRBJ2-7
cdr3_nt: TGCGCCAGCAGCCAAGCTCAGGGAAGTACATACGAGCAGTACTTC
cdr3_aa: CASSQAQGSTYEQYF

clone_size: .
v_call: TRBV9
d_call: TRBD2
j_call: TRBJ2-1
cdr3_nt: TGTGCCAGCAGCCCCGGGACTAGCCTATACAATGAGCAGTTCTTC
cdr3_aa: CASSPGTSLYNEQFF

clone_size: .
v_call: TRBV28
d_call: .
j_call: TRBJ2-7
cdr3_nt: TGTGCCAGCTTGGTGGGATGGGGTTACGAGCAGTACTTC
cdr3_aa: CASLVGWGYEQYF

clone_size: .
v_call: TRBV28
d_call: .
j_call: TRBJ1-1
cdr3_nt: TGTGCCAGCATGACGCTCATGAACACTGAAGCTTTCTTT
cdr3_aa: CASMTLMNTEAFF

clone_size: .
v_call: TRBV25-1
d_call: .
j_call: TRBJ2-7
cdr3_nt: TGTGCCAGCAGTGCGCCCGGACGTAGCTCCTACGAGCAGTACTTC
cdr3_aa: CASSAPGRSSYEQYF

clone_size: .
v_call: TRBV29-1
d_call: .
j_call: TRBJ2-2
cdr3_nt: TGCAGCGTTTTGGGGGCGCAGAACACCGGGGAGCTGTTTTTT
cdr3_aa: CSVLGAQNTGELFF

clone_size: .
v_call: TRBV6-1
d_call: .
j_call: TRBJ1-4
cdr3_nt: TGTGCCAGCAGTGAAGCGCTATTCAGAGCGAATGAAAAACTGTTTTTT
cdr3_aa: CASSEALFRANEKLFF

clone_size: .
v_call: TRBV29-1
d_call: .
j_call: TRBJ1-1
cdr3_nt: TGCAGCGTTGAAGTGTATCGGGGACCCCCCGAACGAAACACTGAAGCTTTCTTT
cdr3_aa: CSVEVYRGPPERNTEAFF

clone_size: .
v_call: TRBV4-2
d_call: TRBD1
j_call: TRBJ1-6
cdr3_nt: TGTGCCAGCAGCCAAACACCCGGGACAGGGGAGTCGCCCCTCCACTTT
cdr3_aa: CASSQTPGTGESPLHF

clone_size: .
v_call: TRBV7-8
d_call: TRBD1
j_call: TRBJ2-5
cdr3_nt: TGTGCCAGCAGCGACGGGACAGCCGTGTACCAAGAGACCCAGTACTTC
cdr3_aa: CASSDGTAVYQETQYF

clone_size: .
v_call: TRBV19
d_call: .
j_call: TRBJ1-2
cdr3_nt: TGTGCCACCAGCGGGGGAAGGGCCCTAGCTAACTATGGCTACACCTTC
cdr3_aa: CATSGGRALANYGYTF

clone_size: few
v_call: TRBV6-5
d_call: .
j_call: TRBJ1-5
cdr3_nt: TGTGCCAGCAGCCAGGGTAATAGCAATCAGCCCCAGCATTTT
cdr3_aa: CASSQGNSNQPQHF

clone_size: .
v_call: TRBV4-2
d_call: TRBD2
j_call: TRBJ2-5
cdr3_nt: TGTGCCAGCAGCCAAGACTTTAGCGGGAACCAAGAGACCCAGTACTTC
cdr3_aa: CASSQDFSGNQETQYF

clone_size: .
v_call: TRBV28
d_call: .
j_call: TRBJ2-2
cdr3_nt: TGTGCCAGCAGTCACGGGACTTCGAACACCGGGGAGCTGTTTTTT
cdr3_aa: CASSHGTSNTGELFF

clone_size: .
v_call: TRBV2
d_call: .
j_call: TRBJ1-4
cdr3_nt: TGTGCCAGCAGTCCCACCCTGCAGGCCCTTAATGAAAAACTGTTTTTT
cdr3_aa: CASSPTLQALNEKLFF

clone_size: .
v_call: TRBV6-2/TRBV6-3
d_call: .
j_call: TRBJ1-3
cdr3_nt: TGTGCCAGCAGCCGACTAAGGGACAACTCTGGAAACACCATATATTTT
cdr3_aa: CASSRLRDNSGNTIYF

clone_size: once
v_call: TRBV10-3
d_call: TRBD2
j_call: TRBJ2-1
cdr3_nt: TGTGCCATCAGTGAGTCTGGCAGCGGGAGGATAAGCTCCTACAATGAGCAGTTCTTC
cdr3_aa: CAISESGSGRISSYNEQFF

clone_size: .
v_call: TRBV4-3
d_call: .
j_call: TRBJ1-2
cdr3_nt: TGCGCCAGCAGCCAATCTCTCCTGGCGGAATGGAACTATGGCTACACCTTC
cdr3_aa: CASSQSLLAEWNYGYTF

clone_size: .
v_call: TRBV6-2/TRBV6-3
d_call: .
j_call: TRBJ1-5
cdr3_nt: TGTGCCAGCAGTTACTCGGGGGGATCGGAACAGCCCCAGCATTTT
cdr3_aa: CASSYSGGSEQPQHF

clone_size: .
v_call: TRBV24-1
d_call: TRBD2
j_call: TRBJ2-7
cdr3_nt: TGTGCCACCAGTGAGAAGACTAGCGGGAGACACCCTTACGAGCAGTACTTC
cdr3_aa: CATSEKTSGRHPYEQYF

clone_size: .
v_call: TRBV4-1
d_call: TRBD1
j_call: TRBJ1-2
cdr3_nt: TGCGCCAGCAGCCAAGCCCCAGCAGGGGGCAATGGCTACACCTTC
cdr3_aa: CASSQAPAGGNGYTF

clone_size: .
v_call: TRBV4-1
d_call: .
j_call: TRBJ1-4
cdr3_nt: TGCGCCAGCAGCCAGACCGGGACTGCAAATGAAAAACTGTTTTTT
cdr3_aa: CASSQTGTANEKLFF

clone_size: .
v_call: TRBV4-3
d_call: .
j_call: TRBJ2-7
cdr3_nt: TGCGCCAGCAGCCAAGTAGGAGGGAACGAGCAGTACTTC
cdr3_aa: CASSQVGGNEQYF

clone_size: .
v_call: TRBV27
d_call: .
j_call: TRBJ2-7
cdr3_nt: TGTGCCAGCAGTTTAGGGCAGGACTACGAGCAGTACTTC
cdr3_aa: CASSLGQDYEQYF

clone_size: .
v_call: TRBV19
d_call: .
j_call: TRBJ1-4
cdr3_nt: TGTGCCAGTAGTATTGGTGGAATAGTTGAAAAACTGTTTTTT
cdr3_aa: CASSIGGIVEKLFF

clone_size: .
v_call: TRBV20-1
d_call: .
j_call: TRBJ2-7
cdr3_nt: TGCAGTGCGAAGGGGTACGAGCAGTACTTC
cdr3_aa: CSAKGYEQYF